Listed below are T cell receptor beta chains from one sample, sequenced in a study of OX40 agonist ivuxolimab in advanced cancers. The protocol was immunoSEQ multiplex PCR, while the TCRdb copy is restricted to in-frame clones and leaves out a portion. The sample consists of over 70,000 clones, about 88% of them appearing once. This specimen consisted of CD4+ or CD8+ T cells sorted from blood, obtained in a trial of the OX40 agonist ivuxolimab. These receptors originate from an adult with an advanced solid tumor such as melanoma, head and neck, liver or kidney cancer. Both conserved end residues are part of each CDR3. The D gene is left open where the match is weak. Clone size is given for some rows only: seen once, a few or many times, or a class if the clone is expanded.

.	TRBJ1-4	.	14	TRBV6-1	CASREDSANEKLFF	TGTGCCAGCAGGGAAGACAGTGCTAATGAAAAACTGTTTTTT
.	TRBJ2-2	once	14	TRBV7-2	CASSYGGAVGELFF	TGTGCCAGCAGCTATGGCGGGGCAGTCGGGGAGCTGTTTTTT
.	TRBJ2-2	once	14	TRBV5-5	CASSRPSDTGELFF	TGTGCCAGCAGCCGCCCGTCTGACACCGGGGAGCTGTTTTTT
.	TRBJ2-3	.	16	TRBV9	CASSVGGRVGTDTQYF	TGTGCCAGCAGCGTAGGGGGTAGGGTAGGCACAGATACGCAGTATTTT
.	TRBJ1-1	.	15	TRBV6-1	CASSEEWGQNTEAFF	TGTGCCAGCAGTGAAGAGTGGGGGCAGAACACTGAAGCTTTCTTT
TRBD2	TRBJ2-1	once	18	TRBV4-2	CASSQPPGGSGTYNEQFF	TGTGCCAGCAGCCAACCCCCGGGAGGTAGCGGGACTTACAATGAGCAGTTCTTC
.	TRBJ1-3	.	16	TRBV6-5	CASSYSGASSGNTIYF	TGTGCCAGCAGTTACTCGGGGGCGAGCTCTGGAAACACCATATATTTT
.	TRBJ2-7	once	12	TRBV5-1	CASSGTDYEQYF	TGCGCCAGCAGCGGGACGGACTACGAGCAGTACTTC
TRBD1	TRBJ1-2	few	12	TRBV7-8	CASSSDRIGYTF	TGTGCCAGCAGCTCGGACAGGATCGGCTACACCTTC
.	TRBJ2-3	.	13	TRBV10-3	CATSGLSTDTQYF	TGTGCCACGTCGGGACTTAGCACAGATACGCAGTATTTT
.	TRBJ2-5	.	14	TRBV19	CASSLRPSKETQYF	TGTGCCAGTAGCCTGCGGCCTTCAAAGGAGACCCAGTACTTC
TRBD2	TRBJ2-1	.	15	TRBV6-4	CASSDTSGGGNEQFF	TGTGCCAGCAGTGACACTAGCGGGGGGGGAAATGAGCAGTTCTTC
.	TRBJ2-1	.	12	TRBV6-1	CASDGSYNEQFF	TGTGCCAGCGATGGCTCCTACAATGAGCAGTTCTTC
TRBD1	TRBJ2-3	.	17	TRBV5-1	CASIELPGTGGLDTQYF	TGCGCCAGCATTGAGCTTCCCGGGACAGGAGGTTTAGATACGCAGTATTTT
.	TRBJ2-1	.	16	TRBV19	CASSIFLGGVNNEQFF	TGTGCCAGTAGTATTTTCCTAGGGGGGGTGAACAATGAGCAGTTCTTC
.	TRBJ1-2	.	14	TRBV2	CASRQSALNYGYTF	TGTGCCAGCAGGCAGAGCGCCCTTAACTATGGCTACACCTTC
TRBD2	TRBJ2-5	once	19	TRBV5-1	CASSLPNLTSGGAQETQYF	TGCGCCAGCAGCTTGCCAAACCTGACTAGCGGGGGGGCCCAAGAGACCCAGTACTTC
.	TRBJ1-2	.	12	TRBV7-2	CASSPDLYGYTF	TGTGCCAGCAGTCCCGACTTATATGGCTACACCTTC
.	TRBJ2-5	.	13	TRBV7-8	CASSLASIETQYF	TGTGCCAGCAGCTTGGCTAGTATTGAGACCCAGTACTTC
.	TRBJ1-2	few	14	TRBV7-9	CASSLMVQAYGYTF	TGTGCCAGCAGCTTGATGGTACAAGCCTATGGCTACACCTTC
.	TRBJ2-3	.	15	TRBV27	CASSAQGWGGDTQYF	TGTGCCAGCAGTGCCCAGGGTTGGGGAGGAGATACGCAGTATTTT
.	TRBJ2-7	few	13	TRBV27	CASSFGAFNEQYF	TGTGCCAGCAGTTTCGGGGCTTTCAACGAGCAGTACTTC
TRBD1	TRBJ1-2	.	15	TRBV27	CASSDAGTGGRGYTF	TGTGCCAGCAGTGATGCCGGGACAGGGGGCCGTGGCTACACCTTC
.	TRBJ2-3	.	14	TRBV9	CASSVARVGDTQYF	TGTGCCAGCAGCGTAGCGAGAGTCGGGGATACGCAGTATTTT
.	TRBJ2-7	.	13	TRBV6-5	CASSYFRGGEQYF	TGTGCCAGCAGTTACTTCAGGGGCGGCGAGCAGTACTTC
TRBD1	TRBJ1-2	.	13	TRBV7-2	CASSSQGANGYTF	TGTGCCAGCAGCTCGCAGGGGGCGAATGGCTACACCTTC
TRBD2	TRBJ2-3	.	15	TRBV6-6	CASTLAGGGTDTQYF	TGTGCCAGCACATTAGCGGGGGGCGGCACAGATACGCAGTATTTT
TRBD1	TRBJ2-5	.	15	TRBV5-1	CASSLIQGNRETQYF	TGCGCCAGCAGCTTGATACAGGGGAATAGGGAGACCCAGTACTTC
TRBD1	TRBJ2-7	once	15	TRBV15	CATSREGQGPYEQYF	TGTGCCACCAGCAGAGAGGGACAGGGCCCCTACGAGCAGTACTTC
TRBD1	TRBJ1-2	.	16	TRBV2	CASSATARGRDYGYTF	TGTGCCAGCAGTGCTACGGCCAGGGGGCGCGACTATGGCTACACCTTC
TRBD2	TRBJ2-2	.	16	TRBV29-1	CSVMTSGGANTGELFF	TGCAGCGTAATGACTAGCGGGGGCGCGAACACCGGGGAGCTGTTTTTT
.	TRBJ1-5	.	16	TRBV4-1	CASSQDPGGGYQPQHF	TGCGCCAGCAGCCAAGACCCAGGCGGAGGATATCAGCCCCAGCATTTT
.	TRBJ2-2	once	17	TRBV19	CASSIGLGRPLPGELFF	TGTGCCAGTAGTATCGGTCTTGGTAGACCCCTCCCCGGGGAGCTGTTTTTT
.	TRBJ2-5	.	14	TRBV7-6	CASSLEAVQETQYF	TGTGCCAGCAGCTTAGAAGCGGTCCAAGAGACCCAGTACTTC
.	TRBJ1-1	.	13	TRBV25-1	CASSDSGKVRAFF	TGTGCCAGCAGTGATTCTGGGAAGGTTCGAGCTTTCTTT
.	TRBJ2-2	.	15	TRBV14	CASSQGTAHTGELFF	TGTGCCAGCAGCCAAGGAACGGCGCACACCGGGGAGCTGTTTTTT
TRBD2	TRBJ2-5	.	16	TRBV7-9	CASSFVSGGRRETQYF	TGTGCCAGCAGCTTTGTCAGCGGGGGTAGGAGAGAGACCCAGTACTTC
.	TRBJ2-2	.	13	TRBV4-3	CASSQDLRRELFF	TGCGCCAGCAGCCAAGATTTAAGAAGGGAGCTGTTTTTT
.	TRBJ1-1	.	13	TRBV6-5	CASQGLVNTEAFF	TGTGCCAGCCAGGGGTTGGTGAACACTGAAGCTTTCTTT
TRBD2	TRBJ2-2	.	17	TRBV5-4	CASSFPQRGGRIGELFF	TGTGCCAGCAGCTTTCCCCAGCGGGGGGGCCGAATCGGGGAGCTGTTTTTT
.	TRBJ2-5	.	16	TRBV11-2	CASSLGPRVTQETQYF	TGTGCCAGCAGCTTAGGGCCCCGGGTGACCCAAGAGACCCAGTACTTC
.	TRBJ1-2	.	16	TRBV7-9	CASTSNSDRFPYGYTF	TGTGCCAGCACCTCAAATTCCGACAGGTTCCCCTATGGCTACACCTTC
.	TRBJ1-1	once	13	TRBV7-8	CASSLGNLGSAFF	TGTGCCAGCAGCTTGGGGAATCTGGGGTCGGCTTTCTTT
.	TRBJ2-7	once	14	TRBV5-1	CASSPEGQAYEQYF	TGCGCCAGCAGCCCCGAGGGTCAAGCCTACGAGCAGTACTTC
.	TRBJ2-7	.	15	TRBV6-6	CASSQREGGTYEQYF	TGTGCCAGCAGCCAAAGGGAAGGGGGTACCTACGAGCAGTACTTC
TRBD1	TRBJ1-2	once	15	TRBV19	CASRAGGLHNYGYTF	TGTGCCAGTCGGGCAGGGGGACTCCATAACTATGGCTACACCTTC
TRBD1	TRBJ2-7	.	14	TRBV6-5	CASSLGTGSYEQYF	TGTGCCAGCAGCCTCGGGACAGGATCTTACGAGCAGTACTTC
TRBD1	TRBJ2-5	.	13	TRBV11-2	CASSSDRAETQYF	TGTGCCAGCAGCTCGGACAGGGCGGAGACCCAGTACTTC
.	TRBJ2-2	.	14	TRBV5-1	CASSPGTNTGELFF	TGCGCCAGCAGTCCAGGGACGAACACCGGGGAGCTGTTTTTT
TRBD2	TRBJ2-2	.	16	TRBV5-4	CASSFGGGANTGELFF	TGTGCCAGCAGCTTCGGCGGGGGGGCGAACACCGGGGAGCTGTTTTTT
.	TRBJ1-5	.	14	TRBV6-6	CASSYGQGHQPQHF	TGTGCCAGCAGTTATGGGCAGGGACATCAGCCCCAGCATTTT
TRBD1	TRBJ1-6	.	16	TRBV4-1	CASSQDEGGRGSPLHF	TGCGCCAGCAGCCAAGATGAAGGGGGCCGGGGTTCACCCCTCCACTTT
.	TRBJ1-6	.	14	TRBV2	CARRSSGDNSPLHF	TGTGCCAGGAGGTCTAGCGGTGATAATTCACCCCTCCACTTT